Listed below are T cell receptor beta chains from one sample, sequenced in a study of T-cell reconstitution after alpha-beta-depleted transplantation in children. A single record per CDR3 protein comes from TCRdb applying MiXCR to the PCR reads. The sample consists of fewer than 550,000 distinct CDR3 sequences, under 13% of them appearing once. Specimen: PBMCs from the stem cell graft donor, collected from the stem cell graft. These receptors all stem from a human donor who donated a stem cell graft to a child with acute myeloid leukemia. Both conserved end residues are part of each CDR3. The order of the fields is clone size, V gene, D gene, CDR3 length, J gene, CDR3 protein, CDR3 DNA. A D gene is named only where the DNA matches it firmly. Clone sizes are given selectively: once, few, many, or a class where the clone is expanded.

size: few; V: TRBV18; D: -; length: 15; J: TRBJ2-5; CDR3: CASSPPQGLQETQYF; DNA: TGTGCCAGCTCACCTCCTCAGGGGCTGCAAGAGACCCAGTACTTC
size: -; V: TRBV20-1; D: TRBD2; length: 15; J: TRBJ2-5; CDR3: CSARQTSGAQETQYF; DNA: TGCAGTGCTAGACAGACTAGCGGCGCACAAGAGACCCAGTACTTC
size: -; V: TRBV27; D: TRBD2; length: 18; J: TRBJ2-2; CDR3: CASSLGRGLAGVDGELFF; DNA: TGTGCCAGCAGTCTGGGGCGGGGACTAGCGGGGGTTGACGGGGAGCTGTTTTTT
size: few; V: TRBV5-1; D: TRBD2; length: 15; J: TRBJ2-1; CDR3: CASSLESSGYNEQFF; DNA: TGCGCCAGCAGCTTGGAGTCTAGCGGGTACAATGAGCAGTTCTTC
size: many; V: TRBV29-1; D: -; length: 13; J: TRBJ1-2; CDR3: CSVAGGDNYGYTF; DNA: TGCAGCGTCGCCGGGGGGGATAACTATGGCTACACCTTC
size: -; V: TRBV2; D: -; length: 14; J: TRBJ1-1; CDR3: CASSEISADTEAFF; DNA: TGTGCCAGCAGTGAAATCTCGGCGGACACTGAAGCTTTCTTT
size: many; V: TRBV20-1; D: TRBD1; length: 14; J: TRBJ2-7; CDR3: CSARAPGQGHEQYF; DNA: TGCAGTGCTAGGGCTCCGGGACAGGGCCACGAGCAGTACTTC
size: many; V: TRBV20-1; D: -; length: 13; J: TRBJ2-1; CDR3: CSARLVRTNEQFF; DNA: TGCAGTGCTCGACTAGTCAGGACCAATGAGCAGTTCTTC
size: few; V: TRBV7-8; D: TRBD1; length: 14; J: TRBJ1-2; CDR3: CASSARSDRDGYTF; DNA: TGTGCCAGCAGCGCCCGTAGCGACAGGGATGGCTACACCTTC
size: -; V: TRBV7-2; D: TRBD2; length: 16; J: TRBJ2-5; CDR3: CASSSHGTSGTETQYF; DNA: TGTGCCAGCAGCTCCCACGGGACTAGCGGGACGGAGACCCAGTACTTC
size: many; V: TRBV20-1; D: -; length: 12; J: TRBJ2-1; CDR3: CSATGGEVEQFF; DNA: TGCAGTGCTACCGGCGGCGAGGTTGAGCAGTTCTTC
size: few; V: TRBV30; D: -; length: 13; J: TRBJ2-5; CDR3: CAWSPVGGETQYF; DNA: TGTGCCTGGAGCCCCGTTGGGGGGGAGACCCAGTACTTC
size: -; V: TRBV29-1; D: TRBD2; length: 16; J: TRBJ2-1; CDR3: CSASLWSSGTYNEQFF; DNA: TGCAGCGCGTCACTTTGGTCTAGCGGGACATACAATGAGCAGTTCTTC
size: -; V: TRBV6-2/TRBV6-3; D: TRBD2; length: 17; J: TRBJ2-1; CDR3: CASSYEGTSGSRGEQFF; DNA: TGTGCCAGCAGTTACGAAGGGACTAGCGGGAGTCGGGGGGAGCAGTTCTTC
size: -; V: TRBV12-3/TRBV12-4; D: -; length: 14; J: TRBJ2-4; CDR3: CASSLWGKENIQYF; DNA: TGTGCCAGCAGTTTGTGGGGGAAAGAAAACATTCAGTACTTC
size: many; V: TRBV20-1; D: -; length: 13; J: TRBJ2-3; CDR3: CSARDPSPAGQYF; DNA: TGCAGTGCTAGAGACCCATCTCCCGCGGGTCAGTATTTT
size: few; V: TRBV6-1; D: -; length: 15; J: TRBJ2-1; CDR3: CASRSDLGSYNEQFF; DNA: TGTGCCAGCAGAAGTGACCTGGGATCCTACAATGAGCAGTTCTTC
size: -; V: TRBV5-1; D: -; length: 14; J: TRBJ1-6; CDR3: CASAIEIGTQPLHF; DNA: TGCGCCAGCGCGATCGAAATCGGGACGCAACCCCTCCACTTT
size: -; V: TRBV12-3/TRBV12-4; D: -; length: 14; J: TRBJ2-7; CDR3: CASNPPGQSYEQYF; DNA: TGTGCCAGCAACCCCCCGGGACAATCCTACGAGCAGTACTTC
size: many; V: TRBV7-2; D: TRBD2; length: 16; J: TRBJ2-5; CDR3: CASSLVFLAGEETQYF; DNA: TGTGCCAGCAGCTTAGTTTTCCTAGCGGGAGAAGAGACCCAGTACTTC
size: few; V: TRBV7-6; D: TRBD2; length: 16; J: TRBJ2-3; CDR3: CASSSLAGRGTDTQYF; DNA: TGTGCCAGCAGCTCCTTAGCGGGGCGCGGCACAGATACGCAGTATTTT
size: few; V: TRBV6-1; D: -; length: 15; J: TRBJ2-5; CDR3: CASIKTGKYPETQYF; DNA: TGTGCCAGCATCAAAACAGGGAAGTACCCAGAGACCCAGTACTTC
size: few; V: TRBV20-1; D: -; length: 9; J: TRBJ1-1; CDR3: CSANREAFF; DNA: TGCAGTGCTAACCGGGAAGCTTTCTTT
size: many; V: TRBV5-1; D: -; length: 15; J: TRBJ2-7; CDR3: CASSLRREGYYEQYF; DNA: TGCGCCAGCAGCTTGAGGAGGGAAGGGTACTACGAGCAGTACTTC
size: -; V: TRBV11-2; D: TRBD2; length: 18; J: TRBJ2-2; CDR3: CASSLWTSGKGRTGELFF; DNA: TGTGCCAGCAGCTTGTGGACTAGCGGGAAAGGGAGGACCGGGGAGCTGTTTTTT
size: -; V: TRBV12-3/TRBV12-4; D: -; length: 13; J: TRBJ2-7; CDR3: CASSFRGTYEQYF; DNA: TGTGCCAGCAGTTTTAGGGGTACCTACGAGCAGTACTTC
size: few; V: TRBV12-3/TRBV12-4; D: TRBD2; length: 18; J: TRBJ2-1; CDR3: CASSASSSGLAAYNEQFF; DNA: TGTGCCAGCAGTGCAAGTAGCTCCGGACTAGCGGCCTACAATGAGCAGTTCTTC
size: few; V: TRBV7-2; D: -; length: 14; J: TRBJ2-5; CDR3: CASSPGQWGGAQYF; DNA: TGTGCCAGCAGCCCCGGACAGTGGGGGGGGGCCCAGTACTTC
size: -; V: TRBV12-3/TRBV12-4; D: -; length: 18; J: TRBJ1-6; CDR3: CASSRRDTGVGLASPLHF; DNA: TGTGCCAGCAGTAGGCGTGATACAGGAGTTGGTTTGGCTTCACCCCTCCACTTT
size: few; V: TRBV6-1; D: TRBD1; length: 14; J: TRBJ1-1; CDR3: CASSDQGAGTEAFF; DNA: TGTGCCAGCAGTGATCAGGGGGCAGGTACTGAAGCTTTCTTT
size: few; V: TRBV20-1; D: -; length: 12; J: TRBJ2-1; CDR3: CSATPQVNEQFF; DNA: TGCAGTGCTACCCCGCAGGTCAATGAGCAGTTCTTC
size: -; V: TRBV20-1; D: -; length: 14; J: TRBJ2-7; CDR3: CSALDPSQPYEQYF; DNA: TGCAGTGCTTTGGACCCATCCCAGCCCTACGAGCAGTACTTC
size: -; V: TRBV7-3; D: -; length: 16; J: TRBJ2-2; CDR3: CASSPRGGADTGELFF; DNA: TGTGCCAGCAGCCCACGTGGGGGGGCGGACACCGGGGAGCTGTTTTTT
size: -; V: TRBV5-1; D: TRBD2; length: 15; J: TRBJ2-3; CDR3: CASSFSGISTDTQYF; DNA: TGCGCCAGCAGCTTTAGCGGGATTAGCACAGATACGCAGTATTTT
size: many; V: TRBV18; D: -; length: 15; J: TRBJ2-5; CDR3: CASSPPSGRQETQYF; DNA: TGTGCCAGCTCACCACCGAGTGGCCGTCAAGAGACCCAGTACTTC
size: -; V: TRBV4-2; D: -; length: 15; J: TRBJ2-6; CDR3: CASSQESPGAYVLTF; DNA: TGTGCCAGCAGCCAAGAATCTCCTGGGGCCTACGTCCTGACTTTC
size: -; V: TRBV20-1; D: -; length: 12; J: TRBJ2-2; CDR3: CSAYSVAGELFF; DNA: TGCAGTGCTTACTCGGTGGCCGGGGAGCTGTTTTTT
size: -; V: TRBV5-4; D: TRBD2; length: 16; J: TRBJ2-5; CDR3: CASSPRGLAGGETQYF; DNA: TGTGCCAGCAGCCCACGGGGACTAGCGGGAGGGGAGACCCAGTACTTC
size: -; V: TRBV20-1; D: TRBD1; length: 17; J: TRBJ1-3; CDR3: CSALPNLGQGWGNTIYF; DNA: TGCAGTGCTCTACCTAACCTCGGACAGGGGTGGGGAAACACCATATATTTT
size: few; V: TRBV20-1; D: -; length: 14; J: TRBJ2-3; CDR3: CSASGRTSTDTQYF; DNA: TGCAGTGCTAGTGGCAGAACCAGCACAGATACGCAGTATTTT
size: few; V: TRBV5-1; D: TRBD1; length: 14; J: TRBJ1-4; CDR3: CASSYRGPDEKLFF; DNA: TGCGCCAGCAGCTACAGGGGGCCTGATGAAAAACTGTTTTTT
size: -; V: TRBV15; D: -; length: 18; J: TRBJ2-1; CDR3: CATSRDGVNLSSYNEQFF; DNA: TGTGCCACCAGCAGAGATGGGGTCAACCTAAGCTCCTACAATGAGCAGTTCTTC
size: many; V: TRBV29-1; D: -; length: 13; J: TRBJ2-7; CDR3: CSVARGDSYEQYF; DNA: TGCAGCGTGGCCCGGGGTGACTCCTACGAGCAGTACTTC
size: many; V: TRBV7-2; D: -; length: 16; J: TRBJ2-1; CDR3: CASSKLSGTVFNEQFF; DNA: TGTGCCAGCAGCAAACTTAGCGGAACGGTTTTCAATGAGCAGTTCTTC
size: many; V: TRBV5-1; D: -; length: 14; J: TRBJ2-2; CDR3: CASSFGENTGELFF; DNA: TGCGCCAGCAGCTTCGGCGAGAACACCGGGGAGCTGTTTTTT
size: -; V: TRBV3-1; D: -; length: 18; J: TRBJ1-1; CDR3: CASSQEGLRHRGNTEAFF; DNA: TGTGCCAGCAGCCAAGAAGGTCTGCGGCACCGGGGGAACACTGAAGCTTTCTTT
size: few; V: TRBV6-1; D: -; length: 12; J: TRBJ2-4; CDR3: CASSKTDNIQYF; DNA: TGTGCCAGCAGTAAAACAGACAACATTCAGTACTTC
size: few; V: TRBV7-6; D: TRBD2; length: 14; J: TRBJ2-7; CDR3: CASSLGLAADEQYF; DNA: TGTGCCAGCAGCTTAGGCCTAGCGGCAGACGAGCAGTACTTC
size: many; V: TRBV13; D: TRBD1; length: 16; J: TRBJ2-2; CDR3: CASSPRTGVNTGELFF; DNA: TGTGCCAGCAGCCCCCGGACAGGGGTTAACACCGGGGAGCTGTTTTTT
size: -; V: TRBV28; D: TRBD1; length: 18; J: TRBJ2-5; CDR3: CASSFILGQGRDQETQYF; DNA: TGTGCCAGCAGTTTTATATTGGGACAGGGCCGTGACCAAGAGACCCAGTACTTC
size: few; V: TRBV5-5; D: -; length: 15; J: TRBJ1-2; CDR3: CASSLRATASEGYTF; DNA: TGTGCCAGCAGCTTGCGCGCGACAGCCAGCGAGGGCTACACCTTC
size: many; V: TRBV29-1; D: TRBD1; length: 13; J: TRBJ2-3; CDR3: CSVDDRGRDTQYF; DNA: TGCAGCGTTGACGACAGGGGGCGGGATACGCAGTATTTT
size: many; V: TRBV5-1; D: TRBD1; length: 16; J: TRBJ2-1; CDR3: CASSLGSGGSYNEQFF; DNA: TGCGCCAGCAGCTTGGGATCAGGGGGCTCCTACAATGAGCAGTTCTTC
size: many; V: TRBV9; D: TRBD1; length: 16; J: TRBJ2-3; CDR3: CASSTQGAWGTDTQYF; DNA: TGTGCCAGCAGCACGCAGGGGGCGTGGGGCACAGATACGCAGTATTTT
size: -; V: TRBV10-3; D: -; length: 14; J: TRBJ1-3; CDR3: CATGAAPSGNTIYF; DNA: TGTGCCACAGGCGCTGCCCCCTCTGGAAACACCATATATTTT
size: -; V: TRBV2; D: -; length: 15; J: TRBJ2-1; CDR3: CASSVGRGPYNEQFF; DNA: TGTGCCAGCAGTGTTGGGCGGGGACCTTACAATGAGCAGTTCTTC
size: many; V: TRBV5-5; D: -; length: 15; J: TRBJ2-2; CDR3: CASSPWVGDTGELFF; DNA: TGTGCCAGCAGCCCGTGGGTAGGGGACACCGGGGAGCTGTTTTTT
size: few; V: TRBV27; D: -; length: 14; J: TRBJ2-3; CDR3: CASSLSGQGDTQYF; DNA: TGTGCCAGCAGTTTATCGGGGCAGGGCGATACGCAGTATTTT
size: many; V: TRBV5-1; D: -; length: 15; J: TRBJ1-6; CDR3: CASSFRTARESPLHF; DNA: TGCGCCAGCAGCTTCCGGACGGCCCGGGAATCACCCCTCCACTTT
size: -; V: TRBV12-3/TRBV12-4; D: -; length: 15; J: TRBJ1-2; CDR3: CASSPTGGWGPGYTF; DNA: TGTGCCAGCAGTCCGACTGGGGGGTGGGGACCGGGCTACACCTTC